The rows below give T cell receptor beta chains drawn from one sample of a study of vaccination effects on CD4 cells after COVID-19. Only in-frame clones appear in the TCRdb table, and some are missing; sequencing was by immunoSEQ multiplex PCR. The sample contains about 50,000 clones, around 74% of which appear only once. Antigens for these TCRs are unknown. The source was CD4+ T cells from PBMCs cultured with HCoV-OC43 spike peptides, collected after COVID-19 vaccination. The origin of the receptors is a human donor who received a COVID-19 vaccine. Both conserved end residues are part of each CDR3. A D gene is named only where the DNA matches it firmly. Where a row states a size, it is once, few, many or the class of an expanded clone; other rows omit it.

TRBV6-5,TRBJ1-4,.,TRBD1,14,CASSFRQGYEKLFF,TGTGCCAGCAGTTTCCGACAGGGGTATGAAAAACTGTTTTTT
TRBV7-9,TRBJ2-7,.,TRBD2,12,CASSFGTSEQYF,TGTGCCAGCAGTTTTGGGACTAGCGAACAGTACTTC
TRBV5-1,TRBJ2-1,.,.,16,CASSLEGRLSYNEQFF,TGCGCCAGCAGCTTGGAGGGCAGATTGTCCTACAATGAGCAGTTCTTC
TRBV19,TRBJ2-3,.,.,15,CASSIDPTRTDTQYF,TGTGCCAGTAGTATAGACCCGACACGGACGGATACGCAGTATTTT
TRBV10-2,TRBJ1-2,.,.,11,CASSGAYGYTF,TGCGCCAGCAGTGGAGCCTATGGCTACACCTTC
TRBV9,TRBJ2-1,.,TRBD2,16,CASTRVLGGGHNEQFF,TGTGCCAGCACGAGGGTGTTGGGGGGGGGACACAATGAGCAGTTCTTC
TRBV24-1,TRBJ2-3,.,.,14,CATSFTGSTDTQYF,TGTGCCACCAGTTTTACTGGGAGCACAGATACGCAGTATTTT
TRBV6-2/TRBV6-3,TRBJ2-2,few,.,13,CASSYTDTGELFF,TGTGCCAGCAGTTACACAGACACCGGGGAGCTGTTTTTT
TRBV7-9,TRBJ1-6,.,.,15,CASSLTRAYNSPLHF,TGTGCCAGCAGCTTAACCAGGGCGTATAATTCACCCCTCCACTTT
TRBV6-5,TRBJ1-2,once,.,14,CASSYSSGASSYTF,TGTGCCAGCAGTTACTCCTCGGGGGCCAGTAGCTACACCTTC
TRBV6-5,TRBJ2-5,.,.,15,CATINLGLYQETQYF,TGTGCCACCATTAACCTGGGACTGTACCAAGAGACCCAGTACTTC
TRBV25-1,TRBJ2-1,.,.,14,CASSESVGRNEQFF,TGTGCCAGCAGTGAATCAGTAGGACGGAATGAGCAGTTCTTC
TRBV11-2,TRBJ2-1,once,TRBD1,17,CASSPRGGQGAYNEQFF,TGTGCCAGCAGCCCTAGGGGGGGACAGGGGGCCTACAATGAGCAGTTCTTC
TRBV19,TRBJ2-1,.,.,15,CASTGAGGVHNEQFF,TGTGCCAGTACGGGAGCGGGCGGGGTCCACAATGAGCAGTTCTTC
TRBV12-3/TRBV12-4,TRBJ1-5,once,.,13,CASSFIQGQPQHF,TGTGCCAGCAGTTTCATTCAGGGCCAGCCCCAGCATTTT
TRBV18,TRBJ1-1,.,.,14,CASSPYTEGTEAFF,TGTGCCAGCTCACCATATACGGAGGGCACTGAAGCTTTCTTT
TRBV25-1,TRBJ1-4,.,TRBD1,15,CASSEYGQGNEKLFF,TGTGCCAGCAGTGAATACGGACAGGGTAATGAAAAACTGTTTTTT
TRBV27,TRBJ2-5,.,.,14,CASRPQGLQETQYF,TGTGCCAGCAGACCGCAGGGCCTTCAAGAGACCCAGTACTTC
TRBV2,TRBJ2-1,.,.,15,CASSLLGGGLDEQFF,TGTGCCAGCAGCCTACTGGGGGGGGGCCTAGATGAGCAGTTCTTC
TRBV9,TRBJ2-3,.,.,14,CASSVLGVTDTQYF,TGTGCCAGCAGCGTACTCGGGGTTACAGATACGCAGTATTTT
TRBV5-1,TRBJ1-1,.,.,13,CASSFLTGTEAFF,TGCGCCAGCAGCTTCTTGACAGGCACTGAAGCTTTCTTT
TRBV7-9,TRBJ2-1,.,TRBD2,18,CASSHPGLAGATLNEQFF,TGTGCCAGCAGCCATCCGGGACTAGCGGGGGCAACCCTCAATGAGCAGTTCTTC
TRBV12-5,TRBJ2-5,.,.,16,CASGLVLSRVQETQYF,TGTGCTAGTGGTTTGGTACTCTCCAGAGTCCAAGAGACCCAGTACTTC
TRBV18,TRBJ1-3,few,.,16,CASSPISSTSGNTIYF,TGTGCCAGCTCACCGATATCAAGCACCTCTGGAAACACCATATATTTT
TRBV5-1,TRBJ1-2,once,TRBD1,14,CASSLDPGGFGYTF,TGCGCCAGCAGCTTGGACCCAGGGGGCTTTGGCTACACCTTC
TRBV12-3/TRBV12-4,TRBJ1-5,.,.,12,CASSLWGQPQHF,TGTGCCAGCAGTTTATGGGGCCAGCCCCAGCATTTT
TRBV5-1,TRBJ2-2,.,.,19,CASSLGGLALSGVAGELFF,TGCGCCAGCAGCTTGGGTGGACTCGCCTTAAGTGGAGTAGCCGGGGAGCTGTTTTTT
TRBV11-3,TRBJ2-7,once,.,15,CASSLGHFGAYEQYF,TGTGCCAGCAGCTTAGGCCACTTCGGAGCCTACGAGCAGTACTTC
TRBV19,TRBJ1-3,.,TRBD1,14,CASSDRGLGNTIYF,TGTGCCAGTAGCGACAGGGGGCTTGGAAACACCATATATTTT
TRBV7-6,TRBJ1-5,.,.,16,CASSLGAGTSNQPQHF,TGTGCCAGCAGCTTAGGGGCAGGAACCTCCAATCAGCCCCAGCATTTT
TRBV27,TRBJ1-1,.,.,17,CASSVSPPVTVNTEAFF,TGTGCCAGCAGTGTATCCCCACCGGTTACAGTGAACACTGAAGCTTTCTTT
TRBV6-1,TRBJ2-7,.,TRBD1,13,CASSETGGAGQYF,TGTGCCAGCAGTGAAACAGGGGGCGCAGGGCAGTACTTC
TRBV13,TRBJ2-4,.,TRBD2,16,CASSFRHTSGGDIQYF,TGTGCCAGCAGCTTCCGCCATACTAGCGGGGGGGACATTCAGTACTTC
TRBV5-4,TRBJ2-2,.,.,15,CASSLRGVTTGELFF,TGTGCCAGCAGCTTGAGGGGAGTTACCACCGGGGAGCTGTTTTTT
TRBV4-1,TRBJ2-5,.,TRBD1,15,CASSQDPGQGKTQYF,TGCGCCAGCAGCCAAGATCCCGGACAGGGAAAGACCCAGTACTTC
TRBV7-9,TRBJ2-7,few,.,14,CASSLTGDWDEQYF,TGTGCCAGCAGCTTAACAGGGGACTGGGACGAGCAGTACTTC
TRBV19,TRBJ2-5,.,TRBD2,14,CASKREGLLETQYF,TGTGCCAGTAAGCGGGAGGGCCTATTAGAGACCCAGTACTTC
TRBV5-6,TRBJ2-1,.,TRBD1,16,CASSRSGQGRGSEQFF,TGTGCCAGCAGCAGAAGCGGACAGGGGCGTGGAAGTGAGCAGTTCTTC
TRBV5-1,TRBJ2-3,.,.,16,CASSPAVGRSTDTQYF,TGCGCCAGCAGCCCGGCAGTTGGTCGGAGCACAGATACGCAGTATTTT
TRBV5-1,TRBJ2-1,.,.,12,CASAMDSNEQFF,TGCGCCAGCGCTATGGACTCCAATGAGCAGTTCTTC
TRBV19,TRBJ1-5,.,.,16,CASSIDYAGGNQPQHF,TGTGCCAGTAGTATAGACTATGCAGGGGGCAATCAGCCCCAGCATTTT
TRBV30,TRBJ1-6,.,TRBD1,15,CAWSVRGQGASPLHF,TGTGCCTGGAGTGTACGAGGACAGGGTGCTTCACCCCTCCACTTT
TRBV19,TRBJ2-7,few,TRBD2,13,CATQSGGSYEQYF,TGTGCCACACAATCGGGGGGCTCCTACGAGCAGTACTTC
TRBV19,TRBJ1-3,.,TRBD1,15,CASRPTGTAGNTIYF,TGTGCCAGTCGCCCCACCGGGACAGCTGGAAACACCATATATTTT
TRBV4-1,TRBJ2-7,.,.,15,CASSQDLNLPYEQYF,TGCGCCAGCAGCCAAGATTTAAACCTCCCCTACGAGCAGTACTTC
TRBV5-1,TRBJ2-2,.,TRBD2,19,CASSSGSLGLAGGSGELFF,TGCGCCAGCAGCTCGGGAAGTTTAGGACTAGCGGGGGGCTCCGGGGAGCTGTTTTTT